What follows are 22 T cell receptor beta chains derived from one specimen sequenced in a study of T cell responses to AZD1222 COVID-19 vaccine. Clones were read by immunoSEQ multiplex PCR, and TCRdb kept only the in-frame ones, dropping some. The sample has about 190,000 clones, approximately 94% seen once. This specimen was peripheral blood, taken on day 0 of AZD1222 vaccination. These receptors were collected from an adult in good health.

The sample holds one count of this clone. V and J are TRBV7-2 and TRBJ1-2; no definite D call. The CDR3 is 13 residues long. Germline CDR1 is SGHTA and CDR2 is FQGNSA. With 3 bases removed from V and 4 bases from J, the gap between germline ends came to 9 bases. CDR3 DNA: TGTGCCAGCAGCTTCCGAGATTTCTATGGCTACACCTTC. Residues: CASSFRDFYGYTF.

The chain carries TRBV7-9 and TRBJ1-1; the D gene is possibly TRBD1 (5 bases). CDR1 is SEHNR, CDR2 FQNEAQ, per germline (reference sequence). The CDR3 spans 12 residues. V dropped 5 bases and J dropped 4 bases, with 8 bases sitting between them. CDR3 residues: CASSSQGTEAFF. The CDR3 DNA reads as TGTGCCAGCAGCAGCCAGGGCACTGAAGCTTTCTTT.

V and J are TRBV29-1 and TRBJ2-7, with TRBD2 matching over 9 bases. This CDR3 is built from 15 residues. Trimming took 6 bases from V and 7 from J; bases not matched to a gene: 16. Germline lookup yields CDR1 SQVTM and CDR2 ANQGSEA. The CDR3 sequence is CSVESRSTLAGEQYF. As DNA, the CDR3 is TGCAGCGTGGAAAGCCGGAGCACCCTAGCGGGGGAGCAGTACTTC.

The chain has TRBV29-1 and TRBJ1-2, with TRBD1 as a possible D gene (6 bases). V was clipped by 3 bases and J by 2 bases, with 13 bases between them. The CDR3 is 14 amino acids. From germline, CDR1 is SQVTM and CDR2 ANQGSEA. The CDR3 DNA follows: TGCAGCGTTGATTCGGGGGGCGCGAACTATGGCTACACCTTC. Encoded protein: CSVDSGGANYGYTF.

V gene TRBV2 combines with J gene TRBJ1-1; perhaps TRBD1 as D (5 bases). The CDR3 is made up of 12 amino acids. From germline, CDR1 is SNHLY and CDR2 FYNNEI. V gave up 11 bases and J gave up 3 bases, with 13 bases separating them. Written as DNA, the CDR3 is TGTGCCGACCATTGGGGGTACACTGAAGCTTTCTTT. Translation: CADHWGYTEAFF.

The chain employs TRBV7-9 and TRBJ2-7; a weak D match, TRBD1 (5 bases). The CDR3 runs 14 residues. V was trimmed by 4 bases and J by 4 bases, leaving 14 bases between them. The germline V gene encodes CDR1 SEHNR and CDR2 FQNEAQ (reference sequence). CDR3 coding DNA: TGTGCCAGCAGCTCCGCCCATTCAGGGTACGAGCAGTACTTC. Its protein is CASSSAHSGYEQYF.

V usage is TRBV7-8 and J usage is TRBJ2-5; D possibly corresponds to TRBD2 (5 bases). The CDR3 runs 12 residues. Trimming left V 1 base short and J 7 bases short, with 7 bases between. CDR1 SGHVS and CDR2 FQNEAQ come from the germline V gene. The CDR3 region is CASSLDRGTQYF. The CDR3 bases are TGTGCCAGCAGCTTAGATCGGGGGACCCAGTACTTC.

The rearrangement links TRBV3-1 (or the pseudogene TRBV3-2) to TRBJ1-5; the D is unclear. The germline V gene encodes CDR1 LGHDT and CDR2 YNNKEL (reference sequence). This CDR3 contains 14 residues. V lost 1 base, J lost 6 bases, and 10 bases lay in between. CDR3 amino acids: CASSQGQARQPQHF. In DNA, the CDR3 is TGTGCCAGCAGCCAAGGGCAGGCACGTCAGCCCCAGCATTTT.

The V and J genes are TRBV9 and TRBJ1-1; the match to TRBD1 covers 8 bases. Germline V CDR1 and CDR2: SGDLS, YYNGEE. The CDR3 totals 14 residues. J gave up 11 bases and V 4 bases, and 13 bases lay outside the gene matches. The CDR3 sequence: CASSRGRQGNGAFF. Written as DNA, the CDR3 is TGTGCCAGCAGCCGGGGCAGACAGGGGAACGGCGCTTTCTTT.

V and J are TRBV24-1 and TRBJ1-5, with 9 positions matching TRBD1. CDR1 and CDR2 from the germline V gene are KGHDR and SFDVKD. This CDR3 is 14 amino acids long. V shed 9 bases, J shed 1 base, and the junction held 3 bases outside the gene matches. This CDR3 reads CATQDRGSNQPQHF. The CDR3 DNA sequence: TGTGCCACCCAAGACAGGGGGAGCAATCAGCCCCAGCATTTT.

V usage is TRBV6-5 and J usage is TRBJ1-4; no clear D gene. There are 12 residues in the CDR3. Per germline, CDR1 MNHEY and CDR2 SVGAGI. V lost 5 bases and J lost 5, with 6 bases in between. The CDR3, as DNA: TGTGCCAGCAGTCGGGGAAATGAAAAACTGTTTTTT. As protein: CASSRGNEKLFF.

This chain uses TRBV7-9 with TRBJ2-1; D uncertain. Germline CDR1 reads SEHNR; CDR2 reads FQNEAQ (reference sequence). The CDR3 is 16 residues long. The V and J ends lost 2 bases and 5 bases respectively, with 16 bases between them. The CDR3 region has the DNA TGTGCCAGCAGCTTAATGGCTCGGGCAGTCCACAATGAGCAGTTCTTC. Translation: CASSLMARAVHNEQFF. The full variable domain, in which reference TRBV7-9 and TRBJ2-1 provide the parts outside the CDR3, is DTGVSQNPRHKITKRGQNVTFRCDPISEHNRLYWYRQTLGQGPEFLTYFQNEAQLEKSRLLSDRFSAERPKGSFSTLEIQRTEQGDSAMYLCASSLMARAVHNEQFFGPGTRLTVL.

J is TRBJ1-2 and V is TRBV30, with a weak D call TRBD1 (5 bases). The CDR3 has 16 residues. V was shortened by 1 base and J by 6 bases, with 21 bases between the two germline ends. In germline, CDR1 is GTSNPN, CDR2 SVGIG (reference sequence). CDR3 DNA sequence: TGTGCCTGGAGTGCCGTATCAGGGAGGGGTGAGGATGGCTACACCTTC. Residues: CAWSAVSGRGEDGYTF.

The chain is built from TRBV27 and TRBJ2-7; TRBD1 aligns across 9 bases. Germline loops: CDR1 MNHEY, CDR2 SMNVEV (reference sequence). V dropped 4 bases and J dropped 3; count of bases not matched to a gene: 10. This CDR3 comprises 16 residues. CDR3 bases: TGTGCCAGCAGTTACTTTGGGACAGGGTTTGGCTACGAGCAGTACTTC. Translation gives CASSYFGTGFGYEQYF.

V and J are TRBV11-2 and TRBJ2-7; a possible D gene is TRBD2 (5 bases). V lost 8 bases and J lost 1, with 18 bases in between. The CDR3 totals 15 residues. The germline CDR1 and CDR2 sequences are SGHAT and FQNNGV. In DNA, the CDR3 is TGTGCCAGCGAGGTGGATTCCGGACTGTCCTACGAGCAGTACTTC. This codes for CASEVDSGLSYEQYF.

The chain has TRBV5-4 and TRBJ2-7; D unclear. Germline V gene data show CDR1 as SGHNT and CDR2 as YYREEE (reference sequence). This CDR3 comprises 13 residues. V was clipped by 2 bases and J by 7 bases, with 13 bases between them. For the CDR3, the DNA is TGTGCCAGCAGCTTCCCGGGCCCTGGGGAGCAGTACTTC. Its protein is CASSFPGPGEQYF.

The chain combines TRBV7-9 with TRBJ1-2, with 11 bases lining up with TRBD1. CDR3 length: 14 amino acids. V was clipped by 4 bases and J by 6 bases; unmatched bases: 4. Per the germline V gene, CDR1 is SEHNR and CDR2 is FQNEAQ (reference sequence). CDR3 coding DNA: TGTGCCAGCAGCTCCTGGGACAGGGGGGATGGCTACACCTTC. Translating gives CASSSWDRGDGYTF.

The chain joins TRBV19 to TRBJ2-4; D gene unclear. V was shortened by 2 bases and J by 0 bases, with 11 bases between the two germline ends. CDR1 and CDR2 (germline): LNHDA, SQIVND (reference sequence). The CDR3 runs 16 residues. The CDR3 nucleotides read TGTGCCAGTAGTATACGCCTCGAGCTAGCCAAAAACATTCAGTACTTC. Amino acids: CASSIRLELAKNIQYF.

The V gene is TRBV27, the J gene TRBJ2-1; D may be TRBD1 (6 bases). V was clipped by 6 bases and J by 8 bases, with 17 bases between them. The CDR3 runs 14 residues. Germline loops: CDR1 MNHEY, CDR2 SMNVEV (reference sequence). CDR3 DNA sequence: TGTGCCAGCAGCTCTCACAGGGATGGGGATGAGCAGTTCTTC. This translates into CASSSHRDGDEQFF.

This rearrangement joins TRBV28 to TRBJ2-7; the match to TRBD2 covers 12 bases. V lost 6 bases to trimming and J lost 3 bases; unmatched junction nucleotides: 6. Germline loops: CDR1 MDHEN, CDR2 SYDVKM. This CDR3 is built from 15 residues. The DNA for the CDR3 is TGTGCCAGCAGGGCTAGCGGGAGGGCCCTCTACGAGCAGTACTTC. Its translation: CASRASGRALYEQYF.

The chain employs TRBV28 and TRBJ1-1, with D maybe TRBD1 (6 bases). Trimming left V 3 bases short and J 1 base short, with 15 bases between. The germline V gene encodes CDR1 MDHEN and CDR2 SYDVKM. CDR3 size: 16 residues. The CDR3 DNA reads as TGTGCCAGCAGTTTCCCTTTGCAGGGGCGGAACACTGAAGCTTTCTTT. This gives the protein CASSFPLQGRNTEAFF. The full variable domain, in which reference TRBV28 and TRBJ1-1 provide the parts outside the CDR3, is DVKVTQSSRYLVKRTGEKVFLECVQDMDHENMFWYRQDPGLGLRLIYFSYDVKMKEKGDIPEGYSVSREKKERFSLILESASTNQTSMYLCASSFPLQGRNTEAFFGQGTRLTVV.

This rearrangement joins TRBV5-5 to TRBJ1-2; 10 nucleotides align to TRBD1. Losses at the gene ends were 4 bases for V and 6 bases for J; bases not matched to a gene: 12. Germline CDR1 reads SGHKS; CDR2 reads YYEKEE (reference sequence). There are 16 residues in the CDR3. This CDR3 reads CASSPPGQGPGDGYTF. The DNA for the CDR3 is TGTGCCAGCAGCCCACCGGGACAGGGGCCAGGGGATGGCTACACCTTC.